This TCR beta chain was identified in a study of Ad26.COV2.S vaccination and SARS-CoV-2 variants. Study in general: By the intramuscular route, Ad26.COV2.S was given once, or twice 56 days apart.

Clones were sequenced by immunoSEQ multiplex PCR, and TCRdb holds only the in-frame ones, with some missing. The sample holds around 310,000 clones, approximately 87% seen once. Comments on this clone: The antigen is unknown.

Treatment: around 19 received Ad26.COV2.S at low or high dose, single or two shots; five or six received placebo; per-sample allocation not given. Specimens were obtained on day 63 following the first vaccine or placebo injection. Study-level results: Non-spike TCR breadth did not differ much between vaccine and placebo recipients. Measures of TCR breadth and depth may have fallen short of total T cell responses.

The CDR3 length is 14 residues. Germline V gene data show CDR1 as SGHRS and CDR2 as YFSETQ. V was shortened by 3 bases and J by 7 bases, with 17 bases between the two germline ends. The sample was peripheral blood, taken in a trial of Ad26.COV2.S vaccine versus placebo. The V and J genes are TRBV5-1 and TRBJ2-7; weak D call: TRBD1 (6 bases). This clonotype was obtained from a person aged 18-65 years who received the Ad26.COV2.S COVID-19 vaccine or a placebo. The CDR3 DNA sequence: TGCGCCAGCAGCTACTCCACAGGGAGCAGGGAGCAGTACGTC. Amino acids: CASSYSTGSREQYV.